This is a list of T cell receptor beta chains from one sample in a study of persistence of HIV-infected CD4 T cells. Sequencing used immunoSEQ multiplex PCR; TCRdb keeps in-frame clones, though not all of them. The sample lists about 35,000 clones; more than 75% were seen once. No cognate antigen is known for these TCRs. Sequencing used cultured CD4+ T cells from PBMCs, obtained from a patient who received antiretroviral therapy. These TCRs come from an adult with HIV. The donor label of this sample is uncertain. The CDR3 runs from the conserved cysteine through the conserved F or W. A D gene is named only where the DNA matches it firmly. Expanded clones are given a class, and other clones once, few, many or no size at all.

J gene: TRBJ2-7; D gene: TRBD2; V gene: TRBV6-2/TRBV6-3; clone size: -; CDR3 length: 17; CDR3 protein: CASSFPGFGGGAYEQYF; CDR3 DNA: TGTGCCAGCAGTTTCCCCGGGTTCGGCGGGGGGGCTTACGAGCAGTACTTC
J gene: TRBJ2-1; D gene: TRBD1; V gene: TRBV6-5; clone size: -; CDR3 length: 12; CDR3 protein: CASSYSGTGEFF; CDR3 DNA: TGTGCCAGCAGTTACTCCGGGACAGGGGAGTTCTTC
J gene: TRBJ1-1; D gene: -; V gene: TRBV19; clone size: -; CDR3 length: 17; CDR3 protein: CASSIARAVLMNTEAFF; CDR3 DNA: TGTGCCAGTAGTATAGCCCGGGCAGTCCTCATGAACACTGAAGCTTTCTTT
J gene: TRBJ2-3; D gene: -; V gene: TRBV6-5; clone size: -; CDR3 length: 11; CDR3 protein: CASGTADTRYF; CDR3 DNA: TGTGCCAGCGGTACGGCAGATACGCGGTATTTT
J gene: TRBJ1-6; D gene: -; V gene: TRBV27; clone size: -; CDR3 length: 15; CDR3 protein: CASSLRRGAGSPLHF; CDR3 DNA: TGTGCCAGCAGTTTAAGGCGGGGGGCCGGCTCACCCCTCCACTTT
J gene: TRBJ1-3; D gene: TRBD1; V gene: TRBV9; clone size: -; CDR3 length: 19; CDR3 protein: CASSSPTGGGKVTGNTIYF; CDR3 DNA: TGTGCCAGCAGCTCGCCGACAGGGGGCGGGAAAGTAACTGGAAACACCATATATTTT
J gene: TRBJ2-4; D gene: -; V gene: TRBV14; clone size: -; CDR3 length: 13; CDR3 protein: CASSQSQGNIQYF; CDR3 DNA: TGTGCCAGCAGCCAATCCCAGGGAAACATTCAGTACTTC
J gene: TRBJ2-2; D gene: TRBD1; V gene: TRBV6-4; clone size: -; CDR3 length: 14; CDR3 protein: CASREQGSAGELFF; CDR3 DNA: TGTGCCAGCAGAGAACAGGGGTCGGCCGGGGAGCTGTTTTTT
J gene: TRBJ2-1; D gene: -; V gene: TRBV15; clone size: few; CDR3 length: 15; CDR3 protein: CATSRDNTRYNEQFF; CDR3 DNA: TGTGCCACCAGCAGAGATAATACACGGTACAATGAGCAGTTCTTC
J gene: TRBJ2-2; D gene: TRBD2; V gene: TRBV7-3; clone size: -; CDR3 length: 16; CDR3 protein: CASSLGLAGATGELFF; CDR3 DNA: TGTGCCAGCAGCTTAGGGCTAGCGGGGGCCACCGGGGAGCTGTTTTTT
J gene: TRBJ1-1; D gene: TRBD1; V gene: TRBV29-1; clone size: -; CDR3 length: 13; CDR3 protein: CSVEPGGHTEAFF; CDR3 DNA: TGCAGCGTTGAACCAGGGGGCCACACTGAAGCTTTCTTT
J gene: TRBJ2-1; D gene: -; V gene: TRBV6-5; clone size: -; CDR3 length: 13; CDR3 protein: CASGRGPENEQFF; CDR3 DNA: TGTGCCAGCGGGCGAGGGCCGGAAAATGAGCAGTTCTTC
J gene: TRBJ2-1; D gene: -; V gene: TRBV5-1; clone size: few; CDR3 length: 16; CDR3 protein: CASSLRGLGSYNEQFF; CDR3 DNA: TGCGCCAGCAGCTTGCGGGGCTTGGGCTCCTACAATGAGCAGTTCTTC
J gene: TRBJ1-5; D gene: -; V gene: TRBV10-3; clone size: -; CDR3 length: 15; CDR3 protein: CAISEGEGRDQPQHF; CDR3 DNA: TGTGCCATCAGTGAAGGGGAAGGGAGGGATCAGCCCCAGCATTTT
J gene: TRBJ1-6; D gene: TRBD1; V gene: TRBV19; clone size: few; CDR3 length: 14; CDR3 protein: CATQSGQSGSPLHF; CDR3 DNA: TGTGCCACACAATCGGGACAGTCAGGTTCACCCCTCCACTTT
J gene: TRBJ1-2; D gene: -; V gene: TRBV27; clone size: -; CDR3 length: 13; CDR3 protein: CASTGGPNYGYTF; CDR3 DNA: TGTGCCAGCACCGGGGGACCTAACTATGGCTACACCTTC
J gene: TRBJ1-2; D gene: -; V gene: TRBV19; clone size: -; CDR3 length: 13; CDR3 protein: CASTTGGQVSYTF; CDR3 DNA: TGTGCCAGTACCACAGGCGGCCAAGTCAGCTACACCTTC
J gene: TRBJ2-3; D gene: -; V gene: TRBV9; clone size: -; CDR3 length: 16; CDR3 protein: CASSLSSPRPPDTQYF; CDR3 DNA: TGTGCCAGCAGTTTAAGCAGTCCCAGGCCGCCAGATACGCAGTATTTT
J gene: TRBJ2-3; D gene: -; V gene: TRBV5-1; clone size: -; CDR3 length: 17; CDR3 protein: CASSLGPYTGYTDTQYF; CDR3 DNA: TGCGCCAGCAGCTTGGGACCTTACACAGGGTACACAGATACGCAGTATTTT
J gene: TRBJ1-2; D gene: TRBD1; V gene: TRBV19; clone size: -; CDR3 length: 15; CDR3 protein: CASSIKGGGRNGYTF; CDR3 DNA: TGTGCCAGTAGTATCAAAGGGGGCGGGCGTAACGGCTACACCTTC
J gene: TRBJ1-6; D gene: TRBD1; V gene: TRBV19; clone size: -; CDR3 length: 17; CDR3 protein: CASTGQGSSSYNSPLHF; CDR3 DNA: TGTGCCAGCACGGGACAGGGGTCGAGCTCCTATAATTCACCCCTCCACTTT
J gene: TRBJ2-1; D gene: -; V gene: TRBV10-3; clone size: -; CDR3 length: 14; CDR3 protein: CAISESEPYNEQFF; CDR3 DNA: TGTGCCATCAGTGAGTCAGAACCATACAATGAGCAGTTCTTC
J gene: TRBJ2-3; D gene: TRBD1; V gene: TRBV7-6; clone size: once; CDR3 length: 17; CDR3 protein: CASSLTLGTGVTDTQYF; CDR3 DNA: TGTGCCAGCAGCTTAACCCTCGGGACAGGGGTTACAGATACGCAGTATTTT
J gene: TRBJ2-2; D gene: -; V gene: TRBV24-1; clone size: -; CDR3 length: 15; CDR3 protein: CATSDLHGLTGELFF; CDR3 DNA: TGTGCCACCAGTGATTTGCACGGACTTACCGGGGAGCTGTTTTTT
J gene: TRBJ2-1; D gene: TRBD1; V gene: TRBV6-5; clone size: -; CDR3 length: 11; CDR3 protein: CASQGQQGWFF; CDR3 DNA: TGTGCCAGCCAAGGTCAACAGGGGTGGTTCTTC
J gene: TRBJ2-7; D gene: TRBD1; V gene: TRBV5-1; clone size: -; CDR3 length: 16; CDR3 protein: CASSPALGTGPYEQYF; CDR3 DNA: TGCGCCAGCAGCCCTGCCCTGGGGACAGGGCCCTACGAGCAGTACTTC